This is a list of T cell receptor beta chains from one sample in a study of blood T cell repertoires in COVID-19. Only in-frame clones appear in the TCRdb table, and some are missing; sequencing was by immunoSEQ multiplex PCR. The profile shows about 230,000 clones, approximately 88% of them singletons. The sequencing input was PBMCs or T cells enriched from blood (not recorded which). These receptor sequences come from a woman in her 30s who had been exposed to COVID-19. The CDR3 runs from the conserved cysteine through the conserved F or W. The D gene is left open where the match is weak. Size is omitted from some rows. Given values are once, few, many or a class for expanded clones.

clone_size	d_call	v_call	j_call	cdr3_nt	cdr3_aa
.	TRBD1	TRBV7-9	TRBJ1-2	TGTGCCAGCACCCTCGACCGACAGGGAACCACTAACTATGGCTACACCTTC	CASTLDRQGTTNYGYTF
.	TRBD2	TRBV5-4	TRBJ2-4	TGTGCCAGCAGCTCAGGACTAGCGGGAGGCCTAGCCAAAAACATTCAGTACTTC	CASSSGLAGGLAKNIQYF
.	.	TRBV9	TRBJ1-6	TGTGCCAGCAGCGTAGGGCCGGAGAATTCACCCCTCCACTTT	CASSVGPENSPLHF
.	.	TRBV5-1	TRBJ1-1	TGCGCCAGCAGCCGGGAGGGGGTTGACGCTGAAGCTTTCTTT	CASSREGVDAEAFF
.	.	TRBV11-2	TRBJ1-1	TGTGCCAGCAGCTATTCGGGGGGCGACACTGAAGCTTTCTTT	CASSYSGGDTEAFF
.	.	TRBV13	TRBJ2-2	TGTGCCAGCAGCACCCAGCGGGTGAGGTTTACGGGGGAGCTGTTTTTT	CASSTQRVRFTGELFF
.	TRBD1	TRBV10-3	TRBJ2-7	TGTGCCATGCAGGGGGACCTCTCCTACGAGCAGTACTTC	CAMQGDLSYEQYF
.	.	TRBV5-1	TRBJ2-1	TGCGCCAGCAGCTCTGCGATTTATGTTTACAATGAGCAGTTCTTC	CASSSAIYVYNEQFF
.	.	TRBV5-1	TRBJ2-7	TGCGCCAGCAGCTTGGCGGCCCAACCGGGGGAGCAGTACTTC	CASSLAAQPGEQYF
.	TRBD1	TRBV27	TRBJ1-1	TGTGCCAGCAGTTTATCCGCTGAGGGACAGGGGTTATCTGAAGCTTTCTTT	CASSLSAEGQGLSEAFF
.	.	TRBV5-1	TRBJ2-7	TGCGCCAGCAGCTTGGGTGGACAGTCCCGCGAGCAGTACTTC	CASSLGGQSREQYF
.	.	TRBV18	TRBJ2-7	TGTGCCAGCTCACGCGAGCAAGAGGAATACGAGCAGTACTTC	CASSREQEEYEQYF
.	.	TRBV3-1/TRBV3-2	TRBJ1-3	TGTGCCAGCAGCCAAGATAGGCGGGGCTCTGGAAACACCATATATTTT	CASSQDRRGSGNTIYF
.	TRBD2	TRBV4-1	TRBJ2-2	TGCGCCAGCAGCCTGGGACTAGTCCTCTCCGGGGAGCTGTTTTTT	CASSLGLVLSGELFF
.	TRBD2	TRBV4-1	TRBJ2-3	TGCGCCAGCAGCCCGACGGGACTAGCGGGTGATACGCAGTATTTT	CASSPTGLAGDTQYF
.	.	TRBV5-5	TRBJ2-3	TGTGCCAGCAGCCAGGGGGGCCGTCCCACAGATACGCAGTATTTT	CASSQGGRPTDTQYF
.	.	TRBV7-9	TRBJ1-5	TGTGCCAGCAGCAAACAGGGATACAATCAGCCCCAGCATTTT	CASSKQGYNQPQHF
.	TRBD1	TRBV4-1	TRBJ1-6	TGCGCCAGCAGCCAGGGACAGGGATCCAATTCACCCCTCCACTTT	CASSQGQGSNSPLHF
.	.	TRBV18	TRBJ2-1	TGTGCCAGCTCACGGGCAGGGGAATCGAGTGAGCAGTTCTTC	CASSRAGESSEQFF
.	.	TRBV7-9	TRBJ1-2	TGTGCCAGCAGCACCTTTACAGGCGCCGGCTACACCTTC	CASSTFTGAGYTF
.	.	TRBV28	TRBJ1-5	TGTGCCAGCAGTTTAAGGGGAGGGGGCAATCAGCCCCAGCATTTT	CASSLRGGGNQPQHF
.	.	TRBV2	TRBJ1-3	TGTGCCAGCAGTGTGCGCTCTGGAAACACCATATATTTT	CASSVRSGNTIYF
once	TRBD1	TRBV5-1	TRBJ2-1	TGCGCCAGCAGCCATCCGGGACAGGCCTCCTACAATGAGCAGTTCTTC	CASSHPGQASYNEQFF
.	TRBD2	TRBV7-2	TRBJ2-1	TGTGCCAGCAGCTTATACCCCCTGGGGACTAGCTCCTACAATGAGCAGTTCTTC	CASSLYPLGTSSYNEQFF
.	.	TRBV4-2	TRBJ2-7	TGTGCCAGCAGCCAGGGAGGGGCAGGGGGCGCAGCCTACGAGCAGTACTTC	CASSQGGAGGAAYEQYF
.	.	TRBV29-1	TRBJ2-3	TGCAGCGTCGTTGGACGGGCAAGGCGGGCAGATACGCAGTATTTT	CSVVGRARRADTQYF
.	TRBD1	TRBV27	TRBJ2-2	TGTGCCAGCAGGCTCCGACAGGGGGCCATCGGGGAGCTGTTTTTT	CASRLRQGAIGELFF